Here is one T cell receptor (beta chain) with its context. This entry belongs to a study of technical replicates of blood from a few donors. The CDR3 spans 13 residues. The germline V gene encodes CDR1 SGHNT and CDR2 YYREEE (reference sequence). V was cut by 4 bases and J by 2 bases, with 10 bases left in between. The data were produced by immunoSEQ multiplex PCR, yet TCRdb's version contains in-frame clones alone and is incomplete. Of about 70,000 clones listed, nearly 98% are singletons. Sequencing was done on a sample of T cells isolated from PBMCs. The sequence was collected from a human donor in good health. The gene calls are TRBV5-4 and TRBJ2-7, with TRBD2 as a possible D gene (6 bases). DNA of the CDR3: TGTGCCAGCAGCCAGGGACTTACCTACGAGCAGTACTTC. This codes for CASSQGLTYEQYF.